This T cell receptor beta chain was captured in a study of blood T cells in healthy people across ages. Study-wide context: Roughly one uniquely barcoded beta molecule per two T cells was captured. Points from the study as a whole: As naive T cell percentage varied, TCR beta diversity correlated strongly with it. In long-lived donors, naive CD4+ cell counts and diversity exceeded those of aged donors.

This clonotype has a handful of counts. Its antigen is undetermined. Using a J-beta primer mix together with a sample-barcoded 5' primer, a second PCR was run for about 6 to 11 cycles. Every cDNA molecule carried a tag from a template-switch adaptor bearing 12 random nucleotides. From the 5' RACE reads, TCRdb called clonotypes with MiXCR, one entry per CDR3 protein. The top ten clones hold roughly a fifth of a sample with around 940,000 distinct CDR3 sequences, just over 50% of them seen once. The sequence came from a woman aged 60-75 years in good health. Sequenced: blood.

The CDR3, as DNA: TGTGCCAGCAGCCTCATCGCGGGCACCTACGAGCAGTACTTC. Its protein product is CASSLIAGTYEQYF. This rearrangement joins TRBV7-3 to TRBJ2-7; D possibly corresponds to TRBD2 (5 bases). The CDR3 runs 14 residues. V was cut by 5 bases and J by 2 bases, with 13 bases left in between. Germline V CDR1 and CDR2: SGHTA, FQGTGA.